This T cell receptor beta chain is drawn from a study of blood T cell repertoires in COVID-19. The CDR3 is 14 residues long. Germline V lookup: CDR1 SEHNR, CDR2 FQNEAQ (reference sequence). Losses at the gene ends were 6 bases for V and 5 bases for J; bases not matched to a gene: 7. The method was immunoSEQ multiplex PCR; TCRdb's version includes in-frame clones alone and lacks a portion of them. There are approximately 310,000 clones in the sample; roughly 86% occur only once, and around 8% lies in the top ten. In this sample, this clone turned up a few times. The TCR sequence derives from a woman aged 45-60 years who had recovered from COVID-19. The genes are TRBV7-9 and TRBJ1-1; 9 nucleotides match TRBD1. Sequencing input: peripheral blood. CDR3 in amino acids: CASSTQGAGTEAFF. The CDR3 coding sequence is TGTGCCAGCAGTACACAGGGGGCCGGGACTGAAGCTTTCTTT.